This passage covers 6 T cell receptor beta chains from one sample sequenced in a study of CXCR3-negative and CXCR3-positive naive CD8 T cells. UMI-tagged TRB cDNA libraries were built via 5' RACE. One entry per CDR3 protein, without DNA, is what TCRdb gives after re-calling the 5' RACE reads. This repertoire includes about 41,000 distinct CDR3 sequences. Sequencing input: naive CXCR3- CD8+ T cells from blood. As for subset: CD45RO-CCR7+CD27+CD95- naive CD8+ T cells lacking CXCR3 (TNR3-). Source of these receptors: a human donor in good health. Some clones in this sample may be carry-over from other donors' samples.

This chain joins TRBV11-1 and TRBJ2-7; TCRdb's D call of TRBD2 is untestable without DNA. This CDR3 spans 14 amino acids. CDR1 SGHAT and CDR2 FQDESV come from the germline V gene (reference sequence). The CDR3 region is CASNPGLDLPEQYF.

J is TRBJ2-3 and V is TRBV28; TCRdb's assignment of TRBD2 cannot be checked, as there is no DNA. Germline assignment: CDR1 MDHEN and CDR2 SYDVKM. CDR3 length equals 19 residues. CDR3 sequence reads: CASSFGPLETSGRGDTQYF.

The chain links TRBV6-5 to TRBJ2-3; TCRdb returns TRBD2, unconfirmable since there is no DNA. The CDR3 totals 15 residues. In germline, CDR1 is MNHEY, CDR2 SVGAGI. CDR3 loop: CASSFSGGAADTQYF.

The V gene is TRBV28, the J gene TRBJ2-3; TCRdb picks TRBD2, but there is no DNA to check that call. The germline CDR1 and CDR2 sequences are MDHEN and SYDVKM. The CDR3 has 15 amino acids. CDR3 amino acids: CASSLPRESTDTQYF.

The rearrangement joins TRBV28 to TRBJ2-3; the TRBD2 assignment by TCRdb is unverifiable without DNA. In germline, CDR1 is MDHEN, CDR2 SYDVKM. This CDR3 region has 14 residues. The CDR3 sequence is CASSLSPGDDTQYF.

This chain connects TRBV7-9 to TRBJ2-5. The V gene's germline CDR1 is SEHNR and CDR2 FQNEAQ (reference sequence). The CDR3 sequence is 15 residues long. The CDR3 here is CASSPILGSTETQYF.